Presented here are 21 T cell receptor beta chains from one specimen sequenced in a study of T cell responses to AZD1222 COVID-19 vaccine. Repertoires were generated with immunoSEQ multiplex PCR, while TCRdb's copy carries only in-frame clones and drops some. The data show 150,000 to 200,000 clones, around 92% seen once. The starting material was peripheral blood, obtained on day 0 of AZD1222 vaccination. All receptors come from an adult in good health.

V usage is TRBV6-2 or TRBV6-3 and J usage is TRBJ2-1; 7 nucleotides agree with TRBD1. The germline gives CDR1 MNHEY, CDR2 SVGEGT. CDR3 length equals 16 residues. J was trimmed by 4 bases and V by 0 bases; bases with no gene match: 6. The CDR3 region has the DNA TGTGCCAGCAGTTACTCAGGGGGCCCCTCGTACAATGAGCAGTTCTTC. It specifies CASSYSGGPSYNEQFF.

The chain couples TRBV27 to TRBJ2-2, with a possible D match to TRBD1 (5 bases). Germline CDR1 is MNHEY and CDR2 is SMNVEV (reference sequence). The length of the CDR3 is 16 residues. V was trimmed by 6 bases and J by 1 base, leaving 15 bases between them. CDR3 sequence reads: CASRHEIQGNTGELFF. CDR3 bases: TGTGCCAGCAGGCACGAAATTCAGGGGAACACCGGGGAGCTGTTTTTT.

The V gene is TRBV18, the J gene TRBJ2-7; 7 nucleotides agree with TRBD1. CDR3 size: 14 residues. After removal of 3 bases from V and 9 bases from J, the junction contained 11 bases not matched to a gene. Germline CDR1 and CDR2: KGHSH and LQKENI. The CDR3 bases are TGTGCCAGCTCACCTAGGCAGGGGGTTCCAGTGCAGTACTTC. This codes for CASSPRQGVPVQYF.

This clone was found a few times. The V call is TRBV3-1 (or the pseudogene TRBV3-2), the J call TRBJ1-5, with 8 bases lining up with TRBD1. The V gene end was trimmed by 4 bases and the J gene end by 6 bases; junction bases not matched to a gene: 2. CDR3 size: 13 residues. Germline values: CDR1 LGHDT, CDR2 YNNKEL (reference sequence). CDR3 loop: CASSRQGSQPQHF. DNA of the CDR3: TGTGCCAGCAGCCGACAGGGGAGTCAGCCCCAGCATTTT.

The chain recombines TRBV7-8 with TRBJ1-5, with 7 bases fitting TRBD1. The CDR3 loop spans 14 amino acids. Trimming removed 4 bases from V and 5 bases from J; junction bases left unmatched: 5. Looked up from germline, CDR1 is SGHVS and CDR2 is FQNEAQ. Here the CDR3 reads CASSSRDSYQPQHF. For the CDR3, the DNA is TGTGCCAGCAGCTCCCGGGACAGCTATCAGCCCCAGCATTTT. Based on the CDR3 plus reference TRBV7-8 and TRBJ1-5, the full variable domain is GAGVSQSPRYKVAKRGQDVALRCDPISGHVSLFWYQQALGQGPEFLTYFQNEAQLDKSGLPSDRFFAERPEGSVSTLKIQRTQQEDSAVYLCASSSRDSYQPQHFGDGTRLSIL.

The chain recombines TRBV24-1 with TRBJ1-5, with D perhaps matching TRBD1 (6 bases). The CDR3 totals 12 residues. CDR1 and CDR2 from the germline V gene are KGHDR and SFDVKD. Trimming shortened V by 7 bases and J by 10 bases, and 13 bases separated the two germline ends. The CDR3 sequence: CATRGGGGPQHF. The DNA of the CDR3 is TGTGCCACCAGGGGGGGAGGGGGACCCCAGCATTTT.

The chain uses TRBV6-5 and TRBJ2-1; D uncertain. V was shortened by 2 bases and J by 3 bases, with 11 bases between the two germline ends. The CDR3 runs 15 residues. Looked up from germline, CDR1 is MNHEY and CDR2 is SVGAGI. CDR3 bases: TGTGCCAGCAGTTACCAAGCACGAGGCTACAATGAGCAGTTCTTC. Residues: CASSYQARGYNEQFF.

The chain recombines TRBV3-1 (or the pseudogene TRBV3-2) with TRBJ1-2, with 7 nucleotides matching TRBD1. The CDR3 is 18 amino acids. V gave up 2 bases and J gave up 3 bases; unmatched junction bases: 15. The V gene's germline CDR1 is LGHDT and CDR2 YNNKEL (reference sequence). In DNA form, the CDR3 reads TGTGCCAGCAGCCAACAAGGGGGCTTGTTTCACAATCACTATGGCTACACCTTC. Translating it yields CASSQQGGLFHNHYGYTF.

The chain recombines TRBV30 with TRBJ1-1; 7 positions agree with TRBD1. The V gene end was trimmed by 0 bases and the J gene end by 10 bases; junction bases not matched to a gene: 11. The CDR3 contains 14 residues. Per germline, CDR1 GTSNPN and CDR2 SVGIG (reference sequence). CDR3: CAWSVLGQVKRAFF. For the CDR3, the DNA is TGTGCCTGGAGTGTACTAGGACAGGTTAAAAGAGCTTTCTTT. Combining the CDR3 with reference TRBV30 and TRBJ1-1 gives the whole variable domain SQTIHQWPATLVQPVGSPLSLECTVEGTSNPNLYWYRQAAGRGLQLLFYSVGIGQISSEVPQNLSASRPQDRQFILSSKKLLLSDSGFYLCAWSVLGQVKRAFFGQGTRLTVV.

V is TRBV27 and J is TRBJ1-3; D may be TRBD1 (5 bases). Germline loops: CDR1 MNHEY, CDR2 SMNVEV (reference sequence). This CDR3 spans 17 amino acids. The V end was cut by 0 bases, the J end by 0 bases, with 12 bases between. CDR3 sequence: CASSLSGRVGSGNTIYF. The CDR3 DNA is TGTGCCAGCAGTTTATCGGGGCGGGTAGGCTCTGGAAACACCATATATTTT.

The rearrangement joins TRBV5-5 to TRBJ2-7, with 8 positions matching TRBD1. This CDR3 comprises 14 residues. V lost 4 bases to trimming and J lost 0 bases; unmatched junction nucleotides: 3. Germline V gene sequence: CDR1 SGHKS, CDR2 YYEKEE (reference sequence). CDR3 loop: CASSEGTGSYEQYF. CDR3 coding DNA: TGTGCCAGCAGCGAGGGGACAGGCTCCTACGAGCAGTACTTC.

The chain combines TRBV11-2 with TRBJ2-2; 9 nucleotides match TRBD1. After removal of 5 bases from V and 1 base from J, the junction contained 2 bases not matched to a gene. CDR1 is SGHAT and CDR2 is FQNNGV in the germline V gene. This CDR3 comprises 15 residues. CDR3 in DNA: TGTGCCAGCAGCCCGGGACAGGGGAACACCGGGGAGCTGTTTTTT. Its protein is CASSPGQGNTGELFF.

The chain uses TRBV2 and TRBJ2-7, with TRBD1 identical over 8 bases. The length of the CDR3 is 12 residues. V trimming: 6 bases; J trimming: 6 bases; junction bases outside the gene matches: 4. Germline assignment: CDR1 SNHLY and CDR2 FYNNEI. In nucleotides, the CDR3 is TGTGCCAGCAGGGGAGACAGGGGCGAGCAGTACTTC. Its translation: CASRGDRGEQYF.

This clone was observed once. This chain joins TRBV28 and TRBJ1-6; 7 bases agree with TRBD1. This CDR3 is built from 15 residues. Germline loops: CDR1 MDHEN, CDR2 SYDVKM. V lost 1 base, J lost 13 bases, and 10 bases stayed unmatched. The CDR3 reads CASSLYGRGRNPLHF. The CDR3 DNA follows: TGTGCCAGCAGTTTATATGGTAGGGGGCGCAACCCCCTCCACTTT.

This sequence joins TRBV19 and TRBJ1-4; D uncertain. V was pared by 1 base and J by 3 bases, with 9 bases between. Looked up from germline, CDR1 is LNHDA and CDR2 is SQIVND (reference sequence). This CDR3 comprises 15 residues. The CDR3 spells CASSIANRANEKLFF. In DNA form, the CDR3 reads TGTGCCAGTAGTATAGCGAACCGAGCTAATGAAAAACTGTTTTTT. Full variable domain (outside the CDR3, taken from reference TRBV19 and TRBJ1-4): DGGITQSPKYLFRKEGQNVTLSCEQNLNHDAMYWYRQDPGQGLRLIYYSQIVNDFQKGDIAEGYSVSREKKESFPLTVTSAQKNPTAFYLCASSIANRANEKLFFGSGTQLSVL.

The J gene is TRBJ2-3, the V gene TRBV5-4; 10 bases align to TRBD2. The V gene's germline CDR1 is SGHNT and CDR2 YYREEE (reference sequence). The CDR3 contains 16 residues. The V segment lost 4 bases and the J segment 5 bases; nucleotides outside the gene matches: 10. The CDR3 spells CASSQPAGGREDTQYF. The CDR3 DNA follows: TGTGCCAGCAGCCAGCCAGCGGGAGGGCGCGAAGATACGCAGTATTTT.

V and J are TRBV14 and TRBJ1-3; D gene unclear. V dropped 4 bases and J dropped 0 bases, with 7 bases sitting between them. This CDR3 has 14 residues. Germline lookup yields CDR1 SGHDN and CDR2 FVKESK. CDR3 sequence (DNA): TGTGCCAGCAGCCGGGATTTCTCTGGAAACACCATATATTTT. It yields the protein CASSRDFSGNTIYF.

This chain connects TRBV3-1 (or the pseudogene TRBV3-2) to TRBJ1-2; tentative D call: TRBD1 (5 bases). Trimming left V 0 bases short and J 5 bases short, with 13 bases between. The germline V gene encodes CDR1 LGHDT and CDR2 YNNKEL (reference sequence). CDR3 length: 15 amino acids. The CDR3, as DNA: TGTGCCAGCAGCCAAGACGGGGGGGTTAGGTATGGCTACACCTTC. Protein: CASSQDGGVRYGYTF.

This clone came up a few times. The chain is built from TRBV18 and TRBJ2-1; 13 bases are a match to TRBD2. Germline V gene data show CDR1 as KGHSH and CDR2 as LQKENI. The CDR3 covers 16 residues. V was clipped by 1 base and J by 7 bases; unmatched bases: 4. The DNA for the CDR3 is TGTGCCAGCTCACCACAACTAGCGGGAGGGACTAATGAGCAGTTCTTC. This gives the protein CASSPQLAGGTNEQFF.

The rearrangement links TRBV30 to TRBJ2-1, with a weak D call TRBD2 (6 bases). In germline, CDR1 is GTSNPN, CDR2 SVGIG (reference sequence). CDR3 size: 14 residues. V gave up 6 bases and J gave up 8 bases, with 20 bases separating them. CDR3 nucleotides: TGTGCCTGTCAGATGACCTGGAGGAGGGATGAGCAGTTCTTC. Amino acids: CACQMTWRRDEQFF.

This chain connects TRBV5-1 to TRBJ2-7; D possibly corresponds to TRBD1 (6 bases). The CDR3 is made up of 13 amino acids. V gave up 7 bases and J gave up 5 bases, with 16 bases separating them. Germline loops: CDR1 SGHRS, CDR2 YFSETQ. CDR3 in amino acids: CASFDAGAHEQYF. In nucleotides, the CDR3 is TGCGCCAGCTTCGACGCAGGGGCCCACGAGCAGTACTTC.